The clone carrying this T cell receptor (beta chain) is a singleton in its sample. The target antigen is unknown. The CDR3 totals 11 residues. In germline, CDR1 is DFQATT, CDR2 SNEGSKA (reference sequence). This sample was taken from a study of beta chain features in type 1 diabetes. Study-wide findings and caveats: The study found moderately but significantly shorter TCRB CDR3s in all four CD4+ subsets of Type 1 diabetes patients. Patients with type 1 diabetes showed fewer VDJ junction insertions and more deletions.

The investigators reverse transcribed all of the isolated RNA, so they sequenced expressed TCRB transcripts. The method was immunoSEQ multiplex PCR; TCRdb's version includes in-frame clones alone and lacks a portion of them. There are a few hundred thousand clones in the sample; around 15% occur only once, and approximately 0.015% lies in the top ten. The origin of this receptor is a man between 25 and 39 years old with type 1 diabetes. The sample comprised naive CD4+ T cells from blood. This sequence joins TRBV20-1 and TRBJ2-5; 10 nucleotides agree with TRBD1. CDR3 loop: CRGDRGETQYF. CDR3 sequence (DNA): TGCAGGGGGGACAGGGGAGAGACCCAGTACTTC.